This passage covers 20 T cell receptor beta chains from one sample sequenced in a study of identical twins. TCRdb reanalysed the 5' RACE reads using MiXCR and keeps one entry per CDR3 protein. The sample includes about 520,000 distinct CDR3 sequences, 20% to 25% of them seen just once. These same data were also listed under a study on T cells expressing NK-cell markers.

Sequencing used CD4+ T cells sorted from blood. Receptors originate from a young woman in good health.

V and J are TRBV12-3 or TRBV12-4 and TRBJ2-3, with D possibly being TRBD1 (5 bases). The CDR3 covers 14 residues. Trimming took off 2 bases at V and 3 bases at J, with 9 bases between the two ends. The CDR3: CASSLLRVTDTQYF. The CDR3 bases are TGTGCCAGCAGTTTACTCAGGGTTACAGATACGCAGTATTTT.

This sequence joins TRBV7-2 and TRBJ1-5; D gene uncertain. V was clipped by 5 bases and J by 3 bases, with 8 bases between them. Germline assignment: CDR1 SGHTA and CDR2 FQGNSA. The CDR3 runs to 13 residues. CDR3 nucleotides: TGTGCCAGCAGCCAAATCTTCAATCAGCCCCAGCATTTT. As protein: CASSQIFNQPQHF.

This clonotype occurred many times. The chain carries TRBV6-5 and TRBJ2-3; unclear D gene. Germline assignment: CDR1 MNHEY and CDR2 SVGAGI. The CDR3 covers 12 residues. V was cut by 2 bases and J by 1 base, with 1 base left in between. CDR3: CASSYGTDTQYF. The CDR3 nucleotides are TGTGCCAGCAGTTACGGCACAGATACGCAGTATTTT.

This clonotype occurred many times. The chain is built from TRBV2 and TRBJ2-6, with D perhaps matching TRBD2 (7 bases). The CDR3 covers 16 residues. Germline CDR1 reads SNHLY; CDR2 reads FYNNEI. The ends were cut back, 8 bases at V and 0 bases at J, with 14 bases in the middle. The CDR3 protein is CASGTGRASGANVLTF. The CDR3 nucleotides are TGTGCCAGCGGAACAGGGAGGGCCTCTGGGGCCAACGTCCTGACTTTC.

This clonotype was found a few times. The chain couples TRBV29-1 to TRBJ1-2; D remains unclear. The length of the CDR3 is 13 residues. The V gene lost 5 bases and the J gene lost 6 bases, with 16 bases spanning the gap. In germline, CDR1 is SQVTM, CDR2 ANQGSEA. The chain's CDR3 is CSVLAPMGDGYTF. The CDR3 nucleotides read TGCAGCGTTCTGGCCCCGATGGGAGATGGCTACACCTTC.

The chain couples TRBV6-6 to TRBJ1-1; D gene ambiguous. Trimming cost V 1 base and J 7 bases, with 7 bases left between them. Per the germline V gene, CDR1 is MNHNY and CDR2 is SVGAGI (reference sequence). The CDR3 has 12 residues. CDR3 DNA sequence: TGTGCCAGCAGTTACTTATCAGTTGAAGCTTTCTTT. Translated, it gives CASSYLSVEAFF.

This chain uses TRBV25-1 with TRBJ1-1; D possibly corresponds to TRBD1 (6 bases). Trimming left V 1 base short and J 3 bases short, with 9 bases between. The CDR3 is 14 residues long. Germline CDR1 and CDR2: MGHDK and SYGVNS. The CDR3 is CASSESGDYTEAFF. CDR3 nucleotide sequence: TGTGCCAGCAGTGAATCAGGGGACTACACTGAAGCTTTCTTT.

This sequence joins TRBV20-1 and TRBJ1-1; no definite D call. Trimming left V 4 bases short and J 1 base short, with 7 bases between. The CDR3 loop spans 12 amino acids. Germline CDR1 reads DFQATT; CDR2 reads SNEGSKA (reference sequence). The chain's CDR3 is CSAIEQNTEAFF. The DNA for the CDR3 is TGCAGTGCTATTGAACAGAACACTGAAGCTTTCTTT.

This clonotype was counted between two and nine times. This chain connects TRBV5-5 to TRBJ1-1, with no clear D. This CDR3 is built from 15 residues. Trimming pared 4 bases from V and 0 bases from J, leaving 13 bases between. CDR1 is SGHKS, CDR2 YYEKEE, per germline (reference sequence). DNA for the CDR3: TGTGCCAGCAGCCAGAGGTCCCAGGTGAACACTGAAGCTTTCTTT. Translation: CASSQRSQVNTEAFF.

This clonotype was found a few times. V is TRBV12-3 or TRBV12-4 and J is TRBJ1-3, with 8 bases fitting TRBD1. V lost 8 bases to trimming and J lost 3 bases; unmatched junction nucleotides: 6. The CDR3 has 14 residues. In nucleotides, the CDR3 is TGTGCCAGCTATCCAGGGGGCCTTGGAAACACCATATATTTT. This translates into CASYPGGLGNTIYF.

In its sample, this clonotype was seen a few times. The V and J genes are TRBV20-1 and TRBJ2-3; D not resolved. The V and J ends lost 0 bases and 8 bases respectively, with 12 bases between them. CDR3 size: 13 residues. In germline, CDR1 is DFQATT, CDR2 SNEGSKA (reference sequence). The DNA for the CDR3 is TGCAGTGCTAGAGATGGAGTTACGGGTACGCAGTATTTT. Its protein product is CSARDGVTGTQYF.

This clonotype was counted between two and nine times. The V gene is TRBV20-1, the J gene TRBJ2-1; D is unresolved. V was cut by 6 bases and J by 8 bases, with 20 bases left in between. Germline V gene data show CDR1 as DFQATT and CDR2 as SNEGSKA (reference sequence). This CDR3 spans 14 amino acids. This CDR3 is CSATRVLASYEQFF. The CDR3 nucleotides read TGCAGTGCAACCAGAGTTTTAGCCTCTTATGAGCAGTTCTTC.

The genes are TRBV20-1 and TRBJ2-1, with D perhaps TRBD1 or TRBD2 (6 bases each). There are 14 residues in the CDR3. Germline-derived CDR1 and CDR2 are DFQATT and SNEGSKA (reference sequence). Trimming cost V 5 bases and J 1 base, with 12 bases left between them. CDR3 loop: CSAFGGGSYNEQFF. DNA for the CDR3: TGCAGTGCTTTCGGGGGCGGGTCCTACAATGAGCAGTTCTTC.

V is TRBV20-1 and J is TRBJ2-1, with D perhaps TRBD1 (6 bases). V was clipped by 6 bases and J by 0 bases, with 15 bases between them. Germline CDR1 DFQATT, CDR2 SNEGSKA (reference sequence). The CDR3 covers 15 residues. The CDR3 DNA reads TGCAGTGCGAACCAGGGGAGCGGCTCCTACAATGAGCAGTTCTTC. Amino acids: CSANQGSGSYNEQFF.

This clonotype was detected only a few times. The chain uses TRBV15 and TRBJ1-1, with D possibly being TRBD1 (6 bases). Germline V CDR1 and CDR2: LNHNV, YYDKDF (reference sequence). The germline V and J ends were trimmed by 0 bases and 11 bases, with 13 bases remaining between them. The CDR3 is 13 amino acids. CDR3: CATSRDEGGAAFF. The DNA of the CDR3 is TGTGCCACCAGCAGAGATGAAGGGGGGGCGGCTTTCTTT.

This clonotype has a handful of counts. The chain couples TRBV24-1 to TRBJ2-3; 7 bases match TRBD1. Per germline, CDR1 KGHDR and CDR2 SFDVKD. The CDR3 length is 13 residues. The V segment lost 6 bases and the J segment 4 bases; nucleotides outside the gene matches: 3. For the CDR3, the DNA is TGTGCCACCAGTACAGGGGCCGCAGATACGCAGTATTTT. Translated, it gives CATSTGAADTQYF.

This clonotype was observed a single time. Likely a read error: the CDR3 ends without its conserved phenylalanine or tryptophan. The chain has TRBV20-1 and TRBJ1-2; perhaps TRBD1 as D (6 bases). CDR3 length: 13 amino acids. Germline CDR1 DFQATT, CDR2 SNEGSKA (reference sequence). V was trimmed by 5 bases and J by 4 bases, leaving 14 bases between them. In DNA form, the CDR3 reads TGCAGTGCTGGGGAGGGGGTAGGCTATGGCTACACCATC. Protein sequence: CSAGEGVGYGYTI.

CDR3 DNA: TGTGCCAGCAGTTACGGCATATGGGGGAACACTGAAGCTTTCTTT. Translation gives CASSYGIWGNTEAFF. The chain is built from TRBV6-5 and TRBJ1-1; no definite D call. Trimming left V 2 bases short and J 1 base short, with 11 bases between. Germline CDR1 is MNHEY and CDR2 is SVGAGI. This CDR3 has 15 residues.

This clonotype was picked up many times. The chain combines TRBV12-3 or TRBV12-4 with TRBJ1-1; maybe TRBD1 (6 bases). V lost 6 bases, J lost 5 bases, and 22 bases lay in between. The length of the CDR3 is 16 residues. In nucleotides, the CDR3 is TGTGCCAGCAGCTTCTGGGGCAGGGGTTGGAGGACTGAAGCTTTCTTT. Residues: CASSFWGRGWRTEAFF.

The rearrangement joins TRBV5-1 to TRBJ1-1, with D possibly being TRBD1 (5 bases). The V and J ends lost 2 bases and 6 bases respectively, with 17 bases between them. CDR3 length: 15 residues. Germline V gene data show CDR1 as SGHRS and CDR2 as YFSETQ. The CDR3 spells CASSFGQGVTAEAFF. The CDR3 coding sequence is TGCGCCAGCAGCTTTGGGCAGGGTGTGACCGCTGAAGCTTTCTTT.